These 18 T cell receptor beta chains originate from one sample sequenced in a study of shared clonotypes between healthy human individuals. Profiling relied on immunoSEQ multiplex PCR, and the TCRdb table lists in-frame clones only, not all of them. Of 780,000 or so clones in the sample, just under 75% were seen once. Sequenced sample: memory CD4+ T cells sorted from blood. The sample's subset: CD45RA-negative fraction. Receptor source: a woman under 40 in good health.

V is TRBV5-4 and J is TRBJ2-7; 10 bases align to TRBD2. CDR1 is SGHNT and CDR2 is YYREEE in the germline V gene (reference sequence). There are 16 residues in the CDR3. J was trimmed by 8 bases and V by 0 bases; bases with no gene match: 11. The CDR3 nucleotides read TGTGCCAGCAGCTTGGGCGGTAGCGGGAGGATTTCCCAGCAGTACTTC. Its translation is CASSLGGSGRISQQYF.

Regarding this clone: This may be a read error: a much more frequent sequence differs by one nucleotide. The chain couples TRBV11-2 to TRBJ2-5, with D possibly being TRBD1 (6 bases). The V and J ends lost 4 bases and 2 bases respectively, with 8 bases between them. The CDR3 totals 13 residues. Germline-derived CDR1 and CDR2 are SGHAT and FQNNGV. CDR3 in DNA: TGTGCCAGCAGCTCCGGACAGCAAGAGACCCAGTACTTC. Translated: CASSSGQQETQYF. Looking up the rest from reference TRBV11-2 and TRBJ2-5 gives the full variable domain: EAGVAQSPRYKIIEKRQSVAFWCNPISGHATLYWYQQILGQGPKLLIQFQNNGVVDDSQLPKDRFSAERLKGVDSTLKIQPAKLEDSAVYLCASSSGQQETQYFGPGTRLLVL.

V gene TRBV13 combines with J gene TRBJ2-4; 8 nucleotides agree with TRBD2. CDR1 is PRHDT and CDR2 is FYEKMQ in the germline V gene (reference sequence). The CDR3 is made up of 16 amino acids. Losses at the gene ends were 1 base for V and 7 bases for J; bases not matched to a gene: 9. CDR3: CASSLDPGRGVNIQYF. CDR3 nucleotides: TGTGCCAGCAGCTTAGATCCAGGGCGGGGGGTGAACATTCAGTACTTC. Filled out from reference TRBV13 and TRBJ2-4, the complete variable domain reads AAGVIQSPRHLIKEKRETATLKCYPIPRHDTVYWYQQGPGQDPQFLISFYEKMQSDKGSIPDRFSAQQFSDYHSELNMSSLELGDSALYFCASSLDPGRGVNIQYFGAGTRLSVL.

The chain links TRBV30 to TRBJ2-1; D gene ambiguous. The CDR3 loop spans 14 amino acids. Germline values: CDR1 GTSNPN, CDR2 SVGIG (reference sequence). V was shortened by 1 base and J by 9 bases, with 16 bases between the two germline ends. The CDR3 is CAWSDGPLRGEQFF. CDR3 in DNA: TGTGCCTGGAGTGACGGCCCCCTTCGAGGTGAGCAGTTCTTC. The variable domain in full, with the rest retrieved from reference TRBV30 and TRBJ2-1, is SQTIHQWPATLVQPVGSPLSLECTVEGTSNPNLYWYRQAAGRGLQLLFYSVGIGQISSEVPQNLSASRPQDRQFILSSKKLLLSDSGFYLCAWSDGPLRGEQFFGPGTRLTVL.

In its sample, this clone was seen once. CDR3 loop: CAWSPRTGVVFGQPQHF. DNA for the CDR3: TGTGCCTGGAGTCCCAGGACAGGGGTGGTGTTCGGGCAGCCCCAGCATTTT. This chain connects TRBV30 to TRBJ1-5; 9 bases are a match to TRBD1. In germline, CDR1 is GTSNPN, CDR2 SVGIG (reference sequence). The CDR3 spans 17 residues. V was pared by 2 bases and J by 7 bases, with 15 bases of the junction left unmatched. Complete variable domain (other parts from reference TRBV30 and TRBJ1-5): SQTIHQWPATLVQPVGSPLSLECTVEGTSNPNLYWYRQAAGRGLQLLFYSVGIGQISSEVPQNLSASRPQDRQFILSSKKLLLSDSGFYLCAWSPRTGVVFGQPQHFGDGTRLSIL.

V is TRBV9 and J is TRBJ1-2; D uncertain. CDR1 SGDLS and CDR2 YYNGEE come from the germline V gene. The CDR3 extends over 13 amino acids. Between the trimmed V and J ends, which lost 3 bases and 3 bases, there was a span of 9 bases. CDR3 coding DNA: TGTGCCAGCAGCGGTCACAGTTACTATGGCTACACCTTC. Its protein is CASSGHSYYGYTF.

The genes are TRBV6-6 and TRBJ2-1; 7 nucleotides agree with TRBD1. The CDR3 covers 13 residues. J was trimmed by 7 bases and V by 9 bases; bases with no gene match: 9. CDR1 is MNHNY, CDR2 SVGAGI, per germline (reference sequence). The CDR3, as DNA: TGTGCCAGTGGGACAGATAGTCGTAATGAGCAGTTCTTC. Protein: CASGTDSRNEQFF.

J is TRBJ2-7 and V is TRBV18; D is uncertain. The V end was cut by 6 bases, the J end by 2 bases, with 11 bases between. The CDR3 runs to 13 residues. Per the germline V gene, CDR1 is KGHSH and CDR2 is LQKENI. CDR3 bases: TGTGCCAGCTCGCTCCGGGCCACCTACGAGCAGTACTTC. Residues: CASSLRATYEQYF.

The chain combines TRBV6-4 with TRBJ2-1; 9 bases align to TRBD2. Germline CDR1 MRHNA, CDR2 SNTAGT. Trimming cost V 4 bases and J 8 bases; bases outside gene matches: 9. The CDR3 covers 15 residues. The CDR3 DNA sequence: TGTGCCAGCAGTGCTGAGGCTAGCGGGACCCATGAGCAGTTCTTC. It codes for CASSAEASGTHEQFF.

The CDR3 coding sequence is TGTGCCAGCAGAGACAGGGCTGGGGCCAACGTCCTGACTTTC. Residues: CASRDRAGANVLTF. This chain uses TRBV2 with TRBJ2-6; 7 bases line up with TRBD1. This CDR3 region has 14 residues. Germline CDR1 SNHLY, CDR2 FYNNEI. J was trimmed by 2 bases and V by 6 bases; bases with no gene match: 1.

V and J are TRBV7-8 and TRBJ2-3, with D possibly matching TRBD2 (5 bases). Deletions cut 3 bases from V and 0 bases from J, with 13 bases between. CDR3 size: 16 residues. Germline V gene data show CDR1 as SGHVS and CDR2 as FQNEAQ. The CDR3 loop reads CASSLGVIRSTDTQYF. CDR3 coding DNA: TGTGCCAGCAGCTTGGGAGTTATTCGTAGCACAGATACGCAGTATTTT.

The chain couples TRBV5-1 to TRBJ2-5, with TRBD1 identical over 11 bases. The J call may be mistaken, given a closer DNA end match to TRBJ2-7. In germline, CDR1 is SGHRS, CDR2 YFSETQ. The CDR3 is 14 residues long. The CDR3 is CASSPGTGGLEQYF. For the CDR3, the DNA is TGCGCCAGCAGCCCCGGGACAGGGGGGCTCGAGCAGTACTTC.

In regard to this clone: This same CDR3 is encoded by further DNA sequences in the sample. This chain connects TRBV28 to TRBJ2-7, with 8 bases aligning to TRBD2. Trimming removed 5 bases from V and 2 bases from J; junction bases left unmatched: 8. This CDR3 has 15 residues. The germline CDR1 and CDR2 sequences are MDHEN and SYDVKM. CDR3 DNA sequence: TGTGCCAGCAGTCCTACTAGCGGAGGGACCTACGAGCAGTACTTC. Amino acids: CASSPTSGGTYEQYF. Drawing the rest from reference TRBV28 and TRBJ2-7, the complete variable domain is DVKVTQSSRYLVKRTGEKVFLECVQDMDHENMFWYRQDPGLGLRLIYFSYDVKMKEKGDIPEGYSVSREKKERFSLILESASTNQTSMYLCASSPTSGGTYEQYFGPGTRLTVT.

The V gene is TRBV11-2, the J gene TRBJ2-5, with 9 bases fitting TRBD2. V trimming: 5 bases; J trimming: 2 bases; junction bases outside the gene matches: 9. Germline CDR1 is SGHAT and CDR2 is FQNNGV. The length of the CDR3 is 16 residues. The DNA of the CDR3 is TGTGCCAGCAGCACCCTAGCGGGGCTTCATCAAGAGACCCAGTACTTC. It codes for CASSTLAGLHQETQYF. Full variable domain (missing parts from reference TRBV11-2 and TRBJ2-5): EAGVAQSPRYKIIEKRQSVAFWCNPISGHATLYWYQQILGQGPKLLIQFQNNGVVDDSQLPKDRFSAERLKGVDSTLKIQPAKLEDSAVYLCASSTLAGLHQETQYFGPGTRLLVL.

V usage is TRBV5-6 and J usage is TRBJ2-1, with a tentative D call TRBD1 (6 bases). V lost 3 bases and J lost 0, with 16 bases in between. This CDR3 contains 17 residues. Germline loops: CDR1 SGHDT, CDR2 YYEEEE. The DNA of the CDR3 is TGTGCCAGCAGCTGGGGTAGACAGGCCAGCTCCTACAATGAGCAGTTCTTC. It encodes CASSWGRQASSYNEQFF. The complete variable domain, with remaining parts taken from reference TRBV5-6 and TRBJ2-1, reads DAGVTQSPTHLIKTRGQQVTLRCSPKSGHDTVSWYQQALGQGPQFIFQYYEEEERQRGNFPDRFSGHQFPNYSSELNVNALLLGDSALYLCASSWGRQASSYNEQFFGPGTRLTVL.

The DNA for the CDR3 is TGTGCCAGCAGCCCGCGACTAGCGGGAGCCAAAAACATTCAGTACTTC. Encoded protein: CASSPRLAGAKNIQYF. The chain links TRBV9 to TRBJ2-4, with TRBD2 identical over 10 bases. The CDR3 has 16 residues. V was clipped by 4 bases and J by 0 bases; unmatched bases: 4. CDR1 is SGDLS and CDR2 is YYNGEE in the germline V gene.

The J gene is TRBJ2-3, the V gene TRBV29-1, with TRBD2 matching 7 bases. This CDR3 region has 14 residues. In germline, CDR1 is SQVTM, CDR2 ANQGSEA. V was clipped by 6 bases and J by 0 bases; unmatched bases: 6. CDR3 protein: CSVSDGGSTDTQYF. CDR3 coding DNA: TGCAGCGTATCAGACGGGGGGAGCACAGATACGCAGTATTTT.

This rearrangement joins TRBV6-6 to TRBJ2-1, with 12 positions matching TRBD2. Trimming cost V 2 bases and J 14 bases; bases outside gene matches: 10. Germline CDR1 is MNHNY and CDR2 is SVGAGI (reference sequence). The CDR3 covers 15 residues. The CDR3 bases are TGTGCCAGCAGTTACGACTCCGGACTAGCGGGGAGGGAGTTCTTC. Amino acids: CASSYDSGLAGREFF.